This is a list of T cell receptor beta chains from one sample in a study of shared clonotypes between healthy human individuals. The table came from immunoSEQ multiplex PCR; TCRdb's copy has only in-frame clones and leaves some out. The sample holds about 710,000 clones, just under 75% seen once. The sample taken for sequencing was memory CD4+ T cells sorted from blood. These TCRs come from a woman aged 30 to 39 in good health. Both conserved end residues are part of each CDR3. D genes are given only for firm matches. Expanded clones are given a class, and other clones once, few, many or no size at all.

d_gene	v_gene	abundance	j_gene	CDR3aa	CDR3nt
-	TRBV28	-	TRBJ1-5	CASSLPPESNQPQHF	TGTGCCAGCAGTTTACCTCCCGAAAGCAATCAGCCCCAGCATTTT
TRBD2	TRBV9	once	TRBJ2-1	CASSASAGSGSYNEQFF	TGTGCCAGCAGCGCCAGCGCGGGGAGCGGGAGCTACAATGAGCAGTTCTTC
TRBD2	TRBV7-8	-	TRBJ2-1	CASSPLSSGGGPKFF	TGTGCCAGCAGCCCGCTTTCTAGCGGGGGAGGGCCCAAGTTCTTC
-	TRBV12-5	-	TRBJ2-7	CASVCLPQGGHEQYF	TGTGCTAGTGTTTGCCTCCCACAGGGGGGGCACGAGCAGTACTTC
-	TRBV7-9	-	TRBJ2-3	CASSFGQGGPDTQYF	-
TRBD1	TRBV25-1	-	TRBJ1-3	CASSEDRGPGNTIYF	TGTGCCAGCAGTGAAGACAGGGGGCCTGGAAACACCATATATTTT
-	TRBV2	few	TRBJ1-5	CASSRRNSNQPQHF	TGTGCCAGCAGTCGACGAAATAGCAATCAGCCCCAGCATTTT
TRBD2	TRBV6-6	-	TRBJ2-1	CASGLAGINEQFF	TGTGCCAGCGGGCTAGCGGGGATTAATGAGCAGTTCTTC
-	TRBV15	-	TRBJ1-1	CATSRDPANTEAFF	TGTGCCACCAGCAGAGATCCAGCGAACACTGAAGCTTTCTTT
-	TRBV4-2	-	TRBJ2-5	CASSRQTGEGETQYF	TGTGCCAGCAGCCGACAGACAGGGGAGGGAGAGACCCAGTACTTC
TRBD1	TRBV6-5	-	TRBJ1-1	CASSLRQGSTEAFF	TGTGCCAGCAGTCTCCGACAGGGGAGTACTGAAGCTTTCTTT
-	TRBV19	-	TRBJ1-5	CASNLPGAGGQPQHF	TGTGCCAGTAACCTCCCAGGGGCGGGAGGTCAGCCCCAGCATTTT
TRBD1	TRBV12-5	-	TRBJ2-2	CASGLGSTGTGTGELFF	TGTGCTAGTGGTTTGGGATCTACCGGGACAGGGACCGGGGAGCTGTTTTTT
-	TRBV2	few	TRBJ2-2	CASSVYTGELFF	TGTGCCAGCAGTGTCTACACCGGGGAGCTGTTTTTT
TRBD1	TRBV28	few	TRBJ2-2	CASSPAAGTGGTGELFF	TGTGCCAGCAGTCCGGCGGCCGGGACAGGGGGCACCGGGGAGCTGTTTTTT
-	TRBV9	-	TRBJ1-5	CASSVAGGDQPQHF	TGTGCCAGCAGCGTAGCAGGTGGGGATCAGCCCCAGCATTTT
TRBD1	TRBV5-1	-	TRBJ1-6	CASSMGTGGTPLHF	TGCGCCAGCAGCATGGGGACAGGTGGGACACCCCTCCACTTT
-	TRBV7-3	-	TRBJ2-1	CASSFGADHEQFF	TGTGCCAGCAGCTTCGGGGCCGACCATGAGCAGTTCTTC
-	TRBV9	-	TRBJ2-1	CASSVAMTSYNEQFF	TGTGCCAGCAGCGTAGCGATGACTAGCTACAATGAGCAGTTCTTC
-	TRBV9	-	TRBJ2-3	CASSVSGLRTDTQYF	TGTGCCAGCAGCGTATCGGGCTTACGCACAGATACGCAGTATTTT
TRBD1	TRBV27	-	TRBJ2-6	CASRSTGAGANVLTF	TGTGCCAGCAGGTCCACAGGGGCTGGGGCCAACGTCCTGACTTTC
-	TRBV14	-	TRBJ2-5	CASSQARETQYF	TGTGCCAGCAGCCAAGCACGTGAGACCCAGTACTTC